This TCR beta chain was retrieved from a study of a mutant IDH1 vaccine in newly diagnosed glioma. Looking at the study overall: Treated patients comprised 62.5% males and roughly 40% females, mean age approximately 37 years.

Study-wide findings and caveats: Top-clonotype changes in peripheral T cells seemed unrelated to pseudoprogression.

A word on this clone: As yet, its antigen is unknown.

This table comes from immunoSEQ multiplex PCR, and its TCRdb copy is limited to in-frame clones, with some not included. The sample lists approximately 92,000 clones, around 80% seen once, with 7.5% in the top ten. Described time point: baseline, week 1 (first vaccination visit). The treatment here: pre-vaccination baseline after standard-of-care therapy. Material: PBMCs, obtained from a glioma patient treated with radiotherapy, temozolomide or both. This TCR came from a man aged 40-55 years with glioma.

For the CDR3, the DNA is TGCGCCAGCAGCCTTAGGGAAACGGGAGGGAAGTACGAGCTGTTTTTT. It specifies CASSLRETGGKYELFF. The chain carries TRBV4-1 and TRBJ2-2, with 8 bases fitting TRBD2. Germline CDR1 reads MGHRA; CDR2 reads YSYEKL. This CDR3 region has 16 residues. Unmatched junction bases numbered 15, after V lost 4 bases and J lost 11 bases.